This TCR beta chain was retrieved from a study of shared clonotypes between healthy human individuals. The CDR3 length is 12 residues. CDR1 and CDR2 (germline): MDHEN, SYDVKM. In the case of this clone: An end of the junction differs from the germline gene, which may be a read error.

Measured with immunoSEQ multiplex PCR; TCRdb has only the in-frame clones, and not every one. The sample includes 2.3 million or so clones, 85% to 95% seen only once; the top ten take 0.39%. The clonotype originates from a man between 18 and 29 years old in good health. Some clones in this sample may be carry-over from other donors' samples. Sequencing was done on a sample of naive CD4+ T cells from PBMCs. The subset here: CD45RA+ positively selected. The V call is TRBV28, the J call TRBJ2-7, with no clear D. The CDR3 coding sequence is TGTGCCAGCAGTCCCCCTGTAGGTCTTTTGAACTTC. Translation gives CASSPPVGLLNF.